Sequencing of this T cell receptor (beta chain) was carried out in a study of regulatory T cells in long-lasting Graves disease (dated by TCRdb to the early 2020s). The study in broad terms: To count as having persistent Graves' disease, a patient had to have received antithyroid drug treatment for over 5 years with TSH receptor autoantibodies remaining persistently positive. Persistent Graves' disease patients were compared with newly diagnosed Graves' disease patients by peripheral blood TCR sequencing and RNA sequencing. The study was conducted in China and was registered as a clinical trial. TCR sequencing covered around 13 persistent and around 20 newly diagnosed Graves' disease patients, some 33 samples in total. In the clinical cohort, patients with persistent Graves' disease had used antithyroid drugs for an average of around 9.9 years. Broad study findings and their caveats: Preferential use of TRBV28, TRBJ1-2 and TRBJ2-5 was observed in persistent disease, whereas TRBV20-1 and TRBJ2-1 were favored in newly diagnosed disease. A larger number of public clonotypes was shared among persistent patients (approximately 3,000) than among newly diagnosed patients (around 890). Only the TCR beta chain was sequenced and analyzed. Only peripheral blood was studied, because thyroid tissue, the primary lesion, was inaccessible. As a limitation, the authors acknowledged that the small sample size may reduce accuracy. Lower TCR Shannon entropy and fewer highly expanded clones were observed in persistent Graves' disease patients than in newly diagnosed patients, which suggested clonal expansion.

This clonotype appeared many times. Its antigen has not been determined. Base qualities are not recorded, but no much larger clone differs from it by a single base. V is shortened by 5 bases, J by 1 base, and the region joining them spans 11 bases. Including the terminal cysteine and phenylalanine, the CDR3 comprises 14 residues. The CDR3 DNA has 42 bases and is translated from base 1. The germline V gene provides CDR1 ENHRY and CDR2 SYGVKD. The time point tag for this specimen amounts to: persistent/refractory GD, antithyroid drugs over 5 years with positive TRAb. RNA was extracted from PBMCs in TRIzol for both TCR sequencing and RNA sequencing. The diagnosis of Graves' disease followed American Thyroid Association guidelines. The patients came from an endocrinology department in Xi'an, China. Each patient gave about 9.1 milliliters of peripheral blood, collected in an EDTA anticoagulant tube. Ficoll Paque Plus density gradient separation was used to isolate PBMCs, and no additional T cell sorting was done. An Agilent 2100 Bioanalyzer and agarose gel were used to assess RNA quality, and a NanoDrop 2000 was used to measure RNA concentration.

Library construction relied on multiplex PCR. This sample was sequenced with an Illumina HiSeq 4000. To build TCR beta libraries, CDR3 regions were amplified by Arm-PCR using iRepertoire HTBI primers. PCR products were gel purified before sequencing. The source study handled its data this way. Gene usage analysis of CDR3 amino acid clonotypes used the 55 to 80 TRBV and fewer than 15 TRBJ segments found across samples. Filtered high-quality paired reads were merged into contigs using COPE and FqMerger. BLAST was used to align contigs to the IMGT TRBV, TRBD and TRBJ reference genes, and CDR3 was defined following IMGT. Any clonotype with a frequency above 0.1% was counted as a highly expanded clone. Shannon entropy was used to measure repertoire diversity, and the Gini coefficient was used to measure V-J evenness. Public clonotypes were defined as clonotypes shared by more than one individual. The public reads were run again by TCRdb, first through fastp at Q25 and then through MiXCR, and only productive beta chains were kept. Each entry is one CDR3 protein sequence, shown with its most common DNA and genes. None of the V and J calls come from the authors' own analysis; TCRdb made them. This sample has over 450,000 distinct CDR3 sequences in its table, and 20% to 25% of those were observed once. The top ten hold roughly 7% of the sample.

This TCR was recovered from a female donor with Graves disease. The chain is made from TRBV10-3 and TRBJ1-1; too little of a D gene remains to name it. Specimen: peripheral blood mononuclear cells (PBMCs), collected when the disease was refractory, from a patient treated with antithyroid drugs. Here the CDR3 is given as CAISPDGANTEAFF. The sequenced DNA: TGTGCCATCAGTCCTGACGGAGCGAACACTGAAGCTTTCTTT.